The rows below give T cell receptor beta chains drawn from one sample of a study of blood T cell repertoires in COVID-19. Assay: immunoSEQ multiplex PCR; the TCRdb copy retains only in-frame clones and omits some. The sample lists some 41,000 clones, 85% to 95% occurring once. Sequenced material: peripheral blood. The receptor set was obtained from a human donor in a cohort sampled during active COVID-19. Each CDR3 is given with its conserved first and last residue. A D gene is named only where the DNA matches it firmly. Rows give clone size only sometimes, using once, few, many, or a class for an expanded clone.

DNA: TGTGCCAGCAGCTTGGGGCAGTTCTACGAGCAGTACTTC
CDR3: CASSLGQFYEQYF
V: TRBV5-6
size: -
J: TRBJ2-7
D: -

DNA: TGCGCCAGCAGCCAAGGTTCGTGGACTTACGCTGGAAACACCATATATTTT
CDR3: CASSQGSWTYAGNTIYF
V: TRBV4-1
size: -
J: TRBJ1-3
D: -

DNA: TGTGCCAGCAGTTCCAGCGCCTATGGCTACACCTTC
CDR3: CASSSSAYGYTF
V: TRBV6-2/TRBV6-3
size: few
J: TRBJ1-2
D: -

DNA: TGTGCCAGCAGCTTAGTCCTTCCGCCGGGACAGGGGGTTTTCTATGGCTACACCTTC
CDR3: CASSLVLPPGQGVFYGYTF
V: TRBV7-2
size: -
J: TRBJ1-2
D: TRBD1

DNA: TGTGCCAGCAGCTTGGCCGGTTCGGGCTCCTACAATGAGCAGTTCTTC
CDR3: CASSLAGSGSYNEQFF
V: TRBV5-6
size: -
J: TRBJ2-1
D: -

DNA: TGCGCCAGCAGCCAAGGGGGGGTCAGATCCTACGAGCAGTACTTC
CDR3: CASSQGGVRSYEQYF
V: TRBV4-1
size: once
J: TRBJ2-7
D: -

DNA: TGTGCCAGCAGTCCCCTAGGACAGACCGCTATGAACACTGAAGCTTTCTTT
CDR3: CASSPLGQTAMNTEAFF
V: TRBV27
size: -
J: TRBJ1-1
D: -

DNA: TGTGCCAGCAGCCAAGAGTACAGGGGGCGAACTGAAGCTTTCTTT
CDR3: CASSQEYRGRTEAFF
V: TRBV4-2
size: -
J: TRBJ1-1
D: TRBD1

DNA: TGTGCCAGCAGCTTAAATCTCCAGCGGGAGGCTTATAAGCAGTTCTTC
CDR3: CASSLNLQREAYKQFF
V: TRBV7-9
size: -
J: TRBJ2-1
D: TRBD2

DNA: TGTGCCAGCAGGATGGGAGGACCTGACTATGGCTACACCTTC
CDR3: CASRMGGPDYGYTF
V: TRBV2
size: -
J: TRBJ1-2
D: -

DNA: TGTGCCAGCAGCTTGGCTACTAGCGGTTACAATGAGCAGTTCTTC
CDR3: CASSLATSGYNEQFF
V: TRBV5-4
size: -
J: TRBJ2-1
D: TRBD2

DNA: TGTGCCAGCAGTCGGGACAGGGCAGGCACAGATACGCAGTATTTT
CDR3: CASSRDRAGTDTQYF
V: TRBV28
size: -
J: TRBJ2-3
D: TRBD1

DNA: TGTGCCAGCAGCCAAGAATCCAGAGGGGGCTACGAGCAGTACTTC
CDR3: CASSQESRGGYEQYF
V: TRBV4-2
size: -
J: TRBJ2-7
D: -

DNA: TGTGCCAGCAGCCCCGGACTGGTCTACGAGCAGTACTTC
CDR3: CASSPGLVYEQYF
V: TRBV28
size: -
J: TRBJ2-7
D: -

DNA: TGTGCCACCAGCAGAGATGGGACCGCGGGACAGCCATCCGAGCAGTACTTC
CDR3: CATSRDGTAGQPSEQYF
V: TRBV15
size: once
J: TRBJ2-7
D: -

DNA: TGTGCCAGCAGCTCGTCGGGGGTCAACCCCGGGGAGCTGTTTTTT
CDR3: CASSSSGVNPGELFF
V: TRBV5-4
size: -
J: TRBJ2-2
D: -

DNA: TGTGCCAGCAGTGACTCGAACTGGTCCCACACAGATACGCAGTATTTT
CDR3: CASSDSNWSHTDTQYF
V: TRBV6-4
size: -
J: TRBJ2-3
D: -

DNA: TGTGCCAGCAGCTTAGGTGTAACCGGGACAGGGTTCTACGAGCAGTACTTC
CDR3: CASSLGVTGTGFYEQYF
V: TRBV7-8
size: -
J: TRBJ2-7
D: TRBD1

DNA: TGTGCCAGCAGTTACCGCACAGGGCTCAATGAGCAGTTCTTC
CDR3: CASSYRTGLNEQFF
V: TRBV6-5
size: -
J: TRBJ2-1
D: -

DNA: TGTGCCACAGGGGGCCTCTACGAGCAGTACTTC
CDR3: CATGGLYEQYF
V: TRBV6-5
size: -
J: TRBJ2-7
D: TRBD1

DNA: TGCGCCAGCAGCTTCAGGGATAACTCCTACAATGAGCAGTTCTTC
CDR3: CASSFRDNSYNEQFF
V: TRBV5-1
size: -
J: TRBJ2-1
D: -

DNA: TGTGCCGTAAAGACAGGGTCCTACGAGCAGTACTTC
CDR3: CAVKTGSYEQYF
V: TRBV6-5
size: -
J: TRBJ2-7
D: TRBD1

DNA: TGTGCCAGCAGCCCGACAGGGGTGAACTATGGCTACACCTTC
CDR3: CASSPTGVNYGYTF
V: TRBV7-2
size: -
J: TRBJ1-2
D: TRBD1

DNA: TGCAGCGTTACAAACTTAACAGGTGCCAATCAGCCCCAGCATTTT
CDR3: CSVTNLTGANQPQHF
V: TRBV29-1
size: -
J: TRBJ1-5
D: -

DNA: TGTGCCAGCAGTTTTGGGGGCCCGGGGGGGAACACCGGGGAGCTGTTTTTT
CDR3: CASSFGGPGGNTGELFF
V: TRBV27
size: -
J: TRBJ2-2
D: -

DNA: TGTGCCAGCAGCAGGGACAGGGAGGTCCAGCCCCAGCATTTT
CDR3: CASSRDREVQPQHF
V: TRBV27
size: -
J: TRBJ1-5
D: TRBD1

DNA: TGCAGCGTTTTAGGACAGGTTCCCACCGGGGAGCTGTTTTTT
CDR3: CSVLGQVPTGELFF
V: TRBV29-1
size: few
J: TRBJ2-2
D: TRBD1

DNA: TGTGCCAGCAGTCTTAGCGGGGGGCGGGGGAAGACCCAGTACTTC
CDR3: CASSLSGGRGKTQYF
V: TRBV27
size: -
J: TRBJ2-5
D: TRBD2

DNA: TGTGCCAGCAGCTTGAAAACAGGGCCATTGGGAGGCTACACCTTC
CDR3: CASSLKTGPLGGYTF
V: TRBV5-8
size: -
J: TRBJ1-2
D: -

DNA: TGTGCCAGCAGCTTATCATACAGGGTCACAGATACGCAGTATTTT
CDR3: CASSLSYRVTDTQYF
V: TRBV7-9
size: once
J: TRBJ2-3
D: -

DNA: TGTGCCAGCAGCCAACGGGGCCAAGAGACCCAGTACTTC
CDR3: CASSQRGQETQYF
V: TRBV4-2
size: -
J: TRBJ2-5
D: -

DNA: TGTGCCAGCAGCGGACTAGCGGGAATGCATGAGCAGTTCTTC
CDR3: CASSGLAGMHEQFF
V: TRBV2
size: -
J: TRBJ2-1
D: TRBD2

DNA: TGTGCCAGCAGCTTGTTGGTAGGGGAGGACGAGCAGTTCTTC
CDR3: CASSLLVGEDEQFF
V: TRBV5-5
size: -
J: TRBJ2-1
D: -

DNA: TGCGCCAGCAGCTTGGCCGCTGGGGCCCATCAGCCCCAGCATTTT
CDR3: CASSLAAGAHQPQHF
V: TRBV5-1
size: -
J: TRBJ1-5
D: -

DNA: TGTGCCAGTAGTTACACCGGGTCACCCCTCCACTTT
CDR3: CASSYTGSPLHF
V: TRBV19
size: -
J: TRBJ1-6
D: -

DNA: TGCGCCAGCCAACCCGAAGAGGTATCGCTGGGGCATGAGCAGTTCTTC
CDR3: CASQPEEVSLGHEQFF
V: TRBV10-2
size: -
J: TRBJ2-1
D: -

DNA: TGTGCCAGTAGACAGGGACTAGCGGCTACCGGGGAGCTGTTTTTT
CDR3: CASRQGLAATGELFF
V: TRBV19
size: -
J: TRBJ2-2
D: TRBD2

DNA: TGTGCCAGCAACCCGGGACTAGAATTCAATGAGCAGTTCTTC
CDR3: CASNPGLEFNEQFF
V: TRBV6-5
size: -
J: TRBJ2-1
D: TRBD2

DNA: TGTGCCATCAGTGCCTCTTACGGGAACACTGAAGCTTTCTTT
CDR3: CAISASYGNTEAFF
V: TRBV10-3
size: few
J: TRBJ1-1
D: -

DNA: TGTGCCAGCAGCCCCAGACTAGCGGGGACCACAGATACGCAGTATTTT
CDR3: CASSPRLAGTTDTQYF
V: TRBV5-8
size: -
J: TRBJ2-3
D: TRBD2